The following is a T cell receptor (beta chain) sequence with its context. The antigen is not known. Sequencing used immunoSEQ multiplex PCR; TCRdb keeps in-frame clones, though not all of them. Here the sample spans around 980,000 clones, around 78% being singletons. This sample is part of a study of shared clonotypes between healthy human individuals. Study at large: Each donor contributed plates that comprised three CD4 naive, three CD4 memory, two CD8 naive and one CD8 memory. Findings of the study overall: Measured sharing among donors was expected to vary with sequencing depth.

Germline loops: CDR1 SGHNT, CDR2 YENEEA. The ends were cut back, 4 bases at V and 6 bases at J, with 7 bases in the middle. The CDR3 loop spans 12 amino acids. The genes are TRBV11-3 and TRBJ2-1, with D unresolved. Sequencing input: memory CD4+ T cells from PBMCs. The subset was: CD45RA-negative fraction. The TCR originated in a young man in good health. Some clones in this sample may be carry-over from other donors' samples. CDR3 sequence reads: CASSSAGNEQFF. The CDR3 DNA follows: TGTGCCAGCAGCTCGGCAGGCAATGAGCAGTTCTTC.